This is a list of T cell receptor beta chains from one sample in a study of patients and donors after allogeneic stem cell transplantation. TCRdb reanalysed the RT-PCR reads using MiXCR and keeps one entry per CDR3 protein. The data contain 900,000 to 1,000,000 distinct CDR3 sequences, approximately 18% of them singletons. The sample taken for sequencing was blood, either unsorted or a sorted T cell fraction (not recorded which). Every receptor here comes from a human donor who was either an allogeneic HSCT recipient or a stem cell or donor lymphocyte infusion donor (not recorded which). It is not recorded whose cells these are; they may come from a transplant donor. The conserved cysteine and the conserved F or W are not part of the CDR3 here.

j_gene	v_gene	CDR3aa
TRBJ2-3	TRBV11-2	ASSFPRGGRDTDTQY
TRBJ2-5	TRBV11-2	ASSLVRSGRGPSGETQY
TRBJ2-3	TRBV10-3	AISAVKGSTDTQY
TRBJ2-1	TRBV20-1	SATDFYNEQF
TRBJ2-2	TRBV2	ASSEAKPSGGTGELF
TRBJ1-1	TRBV15	ATSRDPGAETEAF
TRBJ1-5	TRBV7-6	ASSRLGQPQH
TRBJ2-6	TRBV30	AWGRGSGANVLT
TRBJ1-5	TRBV20-1	SARGRGYQPQH
TRBJ2-5	TRBV5-1	ASSLWRQQETQY
TRBJ2-7	TRBV14	ASSPLDLNEQY
TRBJ1-4	TRBV7-9	ASSKIQGTNEKLF
TRBJ2-1	TRBV3-1	ASSHSGGEQF
TRBJ1-1	TRBV12-3/TRBV12-4	ASSLKGGANTEAF
TRBJ1-4	TRBV4-1	ASGDPGVGEKLF
TRBJ2-7	TRBV20-1	SARESGSYEQY
TRBJ1-1	TRBV12-3/TRBV12-4	ASSRTGGGWTEAF
TRBJ1-6	TRBV5-1	ASRPGQVNSPLH
TRBJ2-5	TRBV5-1	ASSLDFTSGGNRY
TRBJ2-3	TRBV7-8	ASSLGQTTTDTQY
TRBJ2-2	TRBV12-3/TRBV12-4	ASRGQNTGELF
TRBJ1-1	TRBV7-3	ASSLLQYTEAF
TRBJ2-5	TRBV29-1	SASGQIVKTQY
TRBJ2-1	TRBV4-2	ASSPWTSGSLYEQF
TRBJ2-1	TRBV7-9	ASSLTPTSFFNEQF
TRBJ2-3	TRBV10-3	AISPSTDTQY
TRBJ1-3	TRBV10-3	AISRAAASGNTIY
TRBJ1-4	TRBV12-3/TRBV12-4	ASSFQEKLF
TRBJ2-3	TRBV12-3/TRBV12-4	ASSLAGEPDTQY
TRBJ1-2	TRBV12-3/TRBV12-4	ASSSRGDRAYGYT
TRBJ2-1	TRBV9	ASSTRDTRGEQF
TRBJ2-5	TRBV24-1	ATSAGTEGYQETQY
TRBJ1-6	TRBV10-3	AITQGADSPLH